The next 26 T cell receptor beta chains were all read from a single sample in a study of early T cells in non-severe SARS-CoV-2 infection. MiXCR was run by TCRdb on the 5' RACE reads, yielding one entry per CDR3 protein. The data contain under 85,000 distinct CDR3 sequences, about 15% of them singletons. The sequenced sample was whole blood, obtained at baseline. Receptors originate from an adult who was a healthcare worker with PCR-confirmed SARS-CoV-2 infection or an uninfected control (not recorded which).

This clonotype was seen many times. The chain has TRBV19 and TRBJ1-2; D is ambiguous. The CDR3 is made up of 13 amino acids. Germline CDR1 LNHDA, CDR2 SQIVND (reference sequence). V was clipped by 4 bases and J by 8 bases, with 14 bases between them. CDR3 nucleotides: TGTGCCAGTAGTAGAGACCAGGATCTGGGCTACACCTTC. Encoded protein: CASSRDQDLGYTF.

The chain combines TRBV20-1 with TRBJ2-7; 9 nucleotides align to TRBD2. CDR3 length: 15 amino acids. The trim removed 6 bases at V and 5 bases at J, leaving 14 bases unmatched. Germline V lookup: CDR1 DFQATT, CDR2 SNEGSKA (reference sequence). Written as DNA, the CDR3 is TGCAGTGCCTCAGGGGTGGGTAGCGGGAGCGACGAGCAGTACTTC. It codes for CSASGVGSGSDEQYF.

This clonotype was detected a few times. The V call is TRBV28, the J call TRBJ1-2; 7 nucleotides line up with TRBD1. Germline lookup yields CDR1 MDHEN and CDR2 SYDVKM. J gave up 5 bases and V 2 bases, and 8 bases lay outside the gene matches. The CDR3 covers 15 residues. This chain's CDR3 is CASSLARGQTYGYTF. CDR3 coding DNA: TGTGCCAGCAGTTTAGCGAGGGGACAGACATATGGCTACACCTTC.

The J gene is TRBJ2-7, the V gene TRBV5-5; D may correspond to TRBD1 or TRBD2 (5 bases each). The germline CDR1 and CDR2 sequences are SGHKS and YYEKEE (reference sequence). This CDR3 has 16 amino acids. Trimming took 0 bases from V and 4 from J, leaving 17 bases between them. The DNA of the CDR3 is TGTGCCAGCAGCTTGGGCCCAGGGAGTAGGGGATACGAGCAGTACTTC. Protein sequence: CASSLGPGSRGYEQYF.

This clonotype has a count of ten or more. The chain recombines TRBV7-9 with TRBJ1-1; D might be TRBD1 (6 bases). In germline, CDR1 is SEHNR, CDR2 FQNEAQ (reference sequence). The V and J ends lost 6 bases and 3 bases respectively, with 14 bases between them. The CDR3 is 14 residues long. The CDR3 DNA follows: TGTGCCAGCAGGCCACTACAGGGTGACACTGAAGCTTTCTTT. Residues: CASRPLQGDTEAFF.

The V and J genes are TRBV9 and TRBJ2-1; TRBD2 matches 7 bases. Germline values: CDR1 SGDLS, CDR2 YYNGEE. The CDR3 length is 14 residues. With 5 bases clipped from V and 3 bases from J, the junction kept 5 bases outside the gene matches. CDR3 sequence: CASRSERDYNEQFF. For the CDR3, the DNA is TGTGCCAGCAGGTCTGAGCGGGACTACAATGAGCAGTTCTTC.

This clonotype came up a few times. The rearrangement uses TRBV10-3 and TRBJ2-7; D is tentatively TRBD1 or TRBD2 (5 bases each). Germline V gene data show CDR1 as ENHRY and CDR2 as SYGVKD. This CDR3 has 17 amino acids. V lost 7 bases and J lost 3, with 25 bases in between. The DNA for the CDR3 is TGTGCCATCAAGAAAGAAGACGGTAGGGACCACCTCTACGAGCAGTACTTC. Translating gives CAIKKEDGRDHLYEQYF.

This clonotype was counted ten times or more. The genes are TRBV18 and TRBJ2-1, with D perhaps matching TRBD1 or TRBD2 (5 bases each). Germline CDR1 reads KGHSH; CDR2 reads LQKENI. CDR3 length: 16 residues. The germline V and J ends were trimmed by 2 bases and 0 bases, with 11 bases remaining between them. Here the CDR3 reads CASSPMGTRSYNEQFF. The DNA of the CDR3 is TGTGCCAGCTCACCAATGGGGACCCGCTCCTACAATGAGCAGTTCTTC. The full variable domain, in which reference TRBV18 and TRBJ2-1 provide the parts outside the CDR3, is NAGVMQNPRHLVRRRGQEARLRCSPMKGHSHVYWYRQLPEEGLKFMVYLQKENIIDESGMPKERFSAEFPKEGPSILRIQQVVRGDSAAYFCASSPMGTRSYNEQFFGPGTRLTVL.

This clonotype was seen at least ten times. The chain joins TRBV5-4 to TRBJ2-7, with TRBD2 identical over 8 bases. This CDR3 contains 14 residues. J was trimmed by 9 bases and V by 7 bases; bases with no gene match: 15. From germline, CDR1 is SGHNT and CDR2 YYREEE (reference sequence). CDR3 nucleotide sequence: TGTGCCAGCCCGGGGGAGCGGGAGCGTTCAGGGCAGTACTTC. This codes for CASPGERERSGQYF.

The chain has TRBV20-1 and TRBJ2-5, with TRBD2 matching over 10 bases. Trimming took 3 bases from V and 2 from J; bases not matched to a gene: 6. From germline, CDR1 is DFQATT and CDR2 SNEGSKA (reference sequence). The CDR3 spans 15 residues. This CDR3 is CSASSLAGAQETQYF. CDR3 nucleotide sequence: TGCAGTGCTAGTAGCCTAGCGGGAGCACAAGAGACCCAGTACTTC.

The chain recombines TRBV15 with TRBJ1-5; D is unresolved. This CDR3 comprises 13 residues. V lost 5 bases to trimming and J lost 4 bases, with 9 bases between them. Per the germline V gene, CDR1 is LNHNV and CDR2 is YYDKDF (reference sequence). CDR3 protein: CATSGRGNQPQHF. CDR3 nucleotide sequence: TGTGCCACCAGCGGTCGAGGGAATCAGCCCCAGCATTTT.

The table lists this clonotype with many counts. CDR3 loop: CASSFAAGVGTDTQYF. As DNA, the CDR3 is TGTGCCAGCAGCTTTGCAGCGGGAGTGGGCACAGATACGCAGTATTTT. This chain links TRBV7-2 with TRBJ2-3, with 8 bases identical to TRBD2. Germline V gene lookup returns CDR1 SGHTA and CDR2 FQGNSA. CDR3 length: 16 residues. Trimming cost V 3 bases and J 1 base; bases outside gene matches: 6.

This clonotype was observed a handful of times. The CDR3 DNA reads TGTGCCAGCAGCCTCCAAATGGGAGAGACCCAGTACTTC. Translating gives CASSLQMGETQYF. The chain links TRBV7-6 to TRBJ2-5; D unresolved. The CDR3 is made up of 13 amino acids. V lost 5 bases and J lost 4, with 11 bases in between. The V gene's germline CDR1 is SGHVS and CDR2 FNYEAQ.

The chain recombines TRBV28 with TRBJ1-1; D gene unclear. This CDR3 has 13 amino acids. CDR1 is MDHEN and CDR2 is SYDVKM in the germline V gene. V lost 6 bases, J lost 1 base, and 9 bases lay in between. CDR3 in amino acids: CASSEIGNTEAFF. CDR3 nucleotide sequence: TGTGCCAGCAGCGAAATTGGGAACACTGAAGCTTTCTTT.

This rearrangement joins TRBV9 to TRBJ1-6, with D perhaps TRBD1 (5 bases). Germline assignment: CDR1 SGDLS and CDR2 YYNGEE. Trimming left V 0 bases short and J 6 bases short, with 10 bases between. The CDR3 contains 15 residues. CDR3 sequence reads: CASSVVSGGNSPLHF. CDR3 DNA: TGTGCCAGCAGCGTAGTGTCCGGGGGTAATTCACCCCTCCACTTT.

The chain joins TRBV20-1 to TRBJ2-1; possibly TRBD1 or TRBD2 for D (5 bases each). This CDR3 comprises 13 residues. V was clipped by 8 bases and J by 4 bases, with 15 bases between them. The V gene's germline CDR1 is DFQATT and CDR2 SNEGSKA (reference sequence). As DNA, the CDR3 is TGCAGTCCTACTAGTGGGGCTTACAATGAGCAGTTCTTC. Translated, it gives CSPTSGAYNEQFF.

The gene calls are TRBV5-1 and TRBJ2-2; D perhaps matches TRBD1 (6 bases). The CDR3 is 18 amino acids. CDR1 is SGHRS and CDR2 is YFSETQ in the germline V gene. Trimming shortened V by 0 bases and J by 2 bases, and 17 bases separated the two germline ends. CDR3 amino acids: CASSLGTGPLPNTGELFF. DNA for the CDR3: TGCGCCAGCAGCTTGGGTACAGGGCCTCTTCCAAACACCGGGGAGCTGTTTTTT.

V and J are TRBV7-6 and TRBJ2-3; D is unresolved. The germline V gene encodes CDR1 SGHVS and CDR2 FNYEAQ. The length of the CDR3 is 13 residues. V lost 5 bases and J lost 6, with 12 bases in between. The chain's CDR3 is CASSVYYLDTQYF. CDR3 sequence (DNA): TGTGCCAGCAGCGTATATTACCTTGATACGCAGTATTTT.

The V call is TRBV11-2, the J call TRBJ2-7; 7 nucleotides line up with TRBD2. V dropped 7 bases and J dropped 4; count of bases not matched to a gene: 13. The CDR3 has 15 amino acids. The germline V gene has CDR1 SGHAT and CDR2 FQNNGV. CDR3 sequence: CASTKEGGSYYEQYF. As DNA, the CDR3 is TGTGCCAGCACCAAGGAGGGCGGGAGCTATTACGAGCAGTACTTC.

The chain has TRBV5-1 and TRBJ2-1, with 9 nucleotides matching TRBD2. Germline CDR1 is SGHRS and CDR2 is YFSETQ. After removal of 3 bases from V and 3 bases from J, the junction contained 1 base not matched to a gene. This CDR3 is 14 amino acids long. Here the CDR3 DNA reads TGCGCCAGCAGCTCTAGCGGGAACTACAATGAGCAGTTCTTC. Translated: CASSSSGNYNEQFF.

The chain carries TRBV19 and TRBJ1-2, with D hard to call. The CDR3 spans 15 residues. Germline CDR1 is LNHDA and CDR2 is SQIVND (reference sequence). Trimming cost V 4 bases and J 8 bases, with 20 bases left between them. In nucleotides, the CDR3 is TGTGCCAGTAGTACCCAGGCGGGTGGGAGATTCGGCTACACCTTC. This encodes CASSTQAGGRFGYTF.

The table lists this clonotype with many counts. V gene TRBV2 combines with J gene TRBJ1-1, with D unclear. This CDR3 has 15 residues. Germline V gives CDR1 SNHLY, CDR2 FYNNEI. V was pared by 6 bases and J by 1 base, with 15 bases between. The CDR3 is CASRPLGRQNTEAFF. The CDR3 coding sequence is TGTGCCAGCAGACCTTTAGGACGGCAGAACACTGAAGCTTTCTTT.

The gene calls are TRBV7-9 and TRBJ2-6, with D perhaps matching TRBD1 (6 bases). This CDR3 region has 14 residues. The germline V gene encodes CDR1 SEHNR and CDR2 FQNEAQ (reference sequence). V was pared by 5 bases and J by 10 bases, with 15 bases between. The CDR3 nucleotides are TGTGCCAGCAGCATAGGGGCAGGGACAAACGTCCTGACTTTC. Amino acid sequence: CASSIGAGTNVLTF.

This clonotype was seen once. The CDR3 loop is CASSLTSGRYETQYF. The CDR3 DNA follows: TGTGCCAGCAGCTTAACTAGCGGGAGATATGAGACCCAGTACTTC. The V and J genes are TRBV11-3 and TRBJ2-5, with 11 bases matching TRBD2. Germline CDR1 is SGHNT and CDR2 is YENEEA. The CDR3 totals 15 residues. The ends lost 2 bases at V and 5 bases at J; junction bases unmatched: 4.

This chain links TRBV12-3 or TRBV12-4 with TRBJ2-1; no firm D call. The ends were cut back, 2 bases at V and 9 bases at J, with 14 bases in the middle. This CDR3 contains 14 residues. The CDR3 here is CASSLLMYLSEQFF. CDR3 coding DNA: TGTGCCAGCAGTTTACTTATGTATCTGAGTGAGCAGTTCTTC.

Only a few counts were recorded for this clonotype. The chain uses TRBV20-1 and TRBJ1-1; TRBD1 aligns across 8 bases. This CDR3 is 15 amino acids long. The germline V gene has CDR1 DFQATT and CDR2 SNEGSKA (reference sequence). J was trimmed by 0 bases and V by 3 bases; bases with no gene match: 6. CDR3 in DNA: TGCAGTGCTAGGGACAGGGAACGCATGAACACTGAAGCTTTCTTT. It yields the protein CSARDRERMNTEAFF.